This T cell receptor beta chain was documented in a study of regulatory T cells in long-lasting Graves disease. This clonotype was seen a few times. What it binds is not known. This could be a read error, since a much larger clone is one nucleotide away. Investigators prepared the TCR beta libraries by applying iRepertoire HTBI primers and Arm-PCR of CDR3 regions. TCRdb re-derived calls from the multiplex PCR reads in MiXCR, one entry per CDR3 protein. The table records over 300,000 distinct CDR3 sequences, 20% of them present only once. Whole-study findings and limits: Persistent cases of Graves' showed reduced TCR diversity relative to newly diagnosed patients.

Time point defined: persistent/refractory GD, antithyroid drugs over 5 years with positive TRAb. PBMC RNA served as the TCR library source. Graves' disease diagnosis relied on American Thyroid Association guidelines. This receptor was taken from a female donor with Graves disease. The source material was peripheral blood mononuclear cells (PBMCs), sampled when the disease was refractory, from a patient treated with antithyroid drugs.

In nucleotides, the CDR3 is TGTGCCACCAGTGATTTGCGCGGGGGTGGAGGGACCCAGTACTTC. Translating gives CATSDLRGGGGTQYF. The V gene is TRBV24-1, the J gene TRBJ2-5; 7 bases are shared with TRBD2. V was pared by 0 bases and J by 7 bases, with 7 bases of the junction left unmatched. The CDR3 consists of 15 residues. Germline V gene data show CDR1 as KGHDR and CDR2 as SFDVKD.